The clone carrying this TCR beta chain was recorded a few times. The source of the sample is a study of low-dose radiotherapy and immunotherapy resistance in tumors. Study details: Radiation delivery to Cohort 1 consisted of 0.5 Gy per fraction every 2 weeks, summing to 6.5 Gy. Every six weeks patients received intravenous ipilimumab 1 mg/kg, and every two weeks they received intravenous nivolumab 240 mg. Intravenous cyclophosphamide 200 mg/m2 was given every two weeks, one day before radiation and immunotherapy.

TRAV- and TRBV-specific primers primed first-strand cDNA, covering alpha and beta chains. The TCRs were subjected to amplification over around 18 PCR cycles employing a constant-region primer in conjunction with a V-primer adapter. mRNA, once isolated, was amplified by in vitro transcription. TCRdb re-called the reads with MiXCR, one entry per CDR3 protein. Of 13,000 to 15,000 distinct CDR3 sequences listed, 40% to 60% are singletons. V lost 4 bases, J lost 2 bases, and 13 bases lay in between. CDR3 length: 14 residues. Germline loops: CDR1 SGHRS, CDR2 YFSETQ. V usage is TRBV5-1 and J usage is TRBJ2-7, with D possibly matching TRBD1 (5 bases). The sequence was obtained from a human donor with advanced metastatic prostate, ovarian, gallbladder or colorectal cancer (not recorded which). This table probably holds off-target reads from a library built for another chain. The chain's CDR3 is CASSPRTQTYEQYF. CDR3 DNA: TGCGCCAGCAGCCCCCGGACACAAACCTACGAGCAGTACTTC.